This T cell receptor (beta chain) was captured in a study of blood T cells in healthy people across ages. On the study more broadly: In model experiments, template switching was able to capture about one barcoded beta molecule for every two T cells that were present.

Trimming cost V 3 bases and J 2 bases, with 17 bases left between them. The CDR3 loop spans 16 amino acids. The germline V gene has CDR1 MGHRA and CDR2 YSYEKL. Primers used in a second PCR of about 6 to 12 cycles were a sample-barcoded 5' primer and a J-beta primer mix. TCRdb ran MiXCR on the 5' RACE reads and lists one entry per CDR3 protein. The top ten clones hold about 11% of a sample with fewer than 2,000,000 distinct CDR3 sequences, 30% to 35% of them seen once. Study observations and caveats: Strong correlation linked observed beta diversity and percent naive T cells. The lack of PBMC sorting stopped any conclusive naive versus antigen-experienced comparison.

As to this clonotype: The target antigen is unknown.

The receptor comes from a woman aged 30 to 39 in good health. The rearrangement links TRBV4-1 to TRBJ2-7; D is undetermined. Sample: blood. For the CDR3, the DNA is TGCGCCAGCAGCCAGGCCTACGGTGGTTCGGCCTACGAGCAGTACTTC. Its protein product is CASSQAYGGSAYEQYF.